Each of the 20 T cell receptor beta chains below was sequenced from the same sample in a study of cytomegalovirus exposure and HLA in healthy donors. The assay was immunoSEQ multiplex PCR, and TCRdb's table has in-frame clones only and misses some. The sample holds more than 35,000 clones, 90% to 95% seen once. Sequencing was performed on PBMCs. All receptors come from a man aged 18 to 29 in good health and CMV-seronegative.

The genes are TRBV2 and TRBJ1-2; 12 positions match TRBD1. CDR1 and CDR2 (germline): SNHLY, FYNNEI. Losses at the gene ends were 6 bases for V and 3 bases for J; bases not matched to a gene: 14. This CDR3 is 18 amino acids long. The chain's CDR3 is CASRTGTGGAVVDYGYTF. Written as DNA, the CDR3 is TGTGCCAGCAGGACCGGGACAGGGGGCGCGGTAGTGGACTATGGCTACACCTTC.

This clone appeared once. V gene TRBV19 combines with J gene TRBJ2-5; perhaps TRBD2 as D (6 bases). V was trimmed by 4 bases and J by 2 bases, leaving 14 bases between them. The germline CDR1 and CDR2 sequences are LNHDA and SQIVND (reference sequence). The length of the CDR3 is 15 residues. The CDR3 DNA follows: TGTGCCAGTAGTACGGCTAGCGCAACTCAAGAGACCCAGTACTTC. Its protein is CASSTASATQETQYF.

The rearrangement links TRBV10-3 to TRBJ2-2; D unclear. From germline, CDR1 is ENHRY and CDR2 SYGVKD. V was clipped by 0 bases and J by 1 base, with 9 bases between them. The CDR3 consists of 16 residues. Written as DNA, the CDR3 is TGTGCCATCAGTGAGTCGTCAGTCTTGAACACCGGGGAGCTGTTTTTT. Residues: CAISESSVLNTGELFF.

The rearrangement joins TRBV10-3 to TRBJ2-1, with D possibly being TRBD1 (5 bases). Trimming removed 2 bases at V and 0 bases at J, with 5 bases between. CDR3 length: 14 amino acids. The germline CDR1 and CDR2 sequences are ENHRY and SYGVKD. The CDR3 here is CAISERGSYNEQFF. The CDR3 DNA sequence: TGTGCCATCAGTGAGAGGGGCTCCTACAATGAGCAGTTCTTC.

The chain links TRBV4-1 to TRBJ1-2, with TRBD1 identical over 9 bases. With 5 bases clipped from V and 7 bases from J, the junction kept 5 bases outside the gene matches. CDR3 length: 13 residues. Germline CDR1 reads MGHRA; CDR2 reads YSYEKL. The CDR3 sequence: CASSDRGGSGYTF. The CDR3 nucleotides read TGCGCCAGCAGCGACAGGGGGGGATCTGGCTACACCTTC.

The chain employs TRBV4-1 and TRBJ1-5, with D tentatively TRBD1 (6 bases). The germline CDR1 and CDR2 sequences are MGHRA and YSYEKL. The CDR3 covers 15 residues. V lost 0 bases and J lost 3, with 9 bases in between. CDR3 in DNA: TGCGCCAGCAGCCAAGAGGGGGCTAACAATCAGCCCCAGCATTTT. It codes for CASSQEGANNQPQHF.

This clone was seen a handful of times. The chain couples TRBV30 to TRBJ2-7; 7 bases agree with TRBD1. Unmatched junction bases numbered 7, after V lost 0 bases and J lost 5 bases. From germline, CDR1 is GTSNPN and CDR2 SVGIG (reference sequence). This CDR3 has 14 residues. The CDR3 coding sequence is TGTGCCTGGAGTGTACAGGGGCGCGGGCACGAGCAGTACTTC. It specifies CAWSVQGRGHEQYF.

V usage is TRBV6-6 and J usage is TRBJ1-1; 7 bases map to TRBD1. The CDR3 is 16 amino acids. The V segment lost 5 bases and the J segment 3 bases; nucleotides outside the gene matches: 12. Per germline, CDR1 MNHNY and CDR2 SVGAGI (reference sequence). CDR3 nucleotide sequence: TGTGCCAGCAGTCCCGGAAGAGGGGGCAGGGACACTGAAGCTTTCTTT. Amino acid sequence: CASSPGRGGRDTEAFF.

This sequence joins TRBV30 and TRBJ1-1, with a possible D match to TRBD1 (5 bases). This CDR3 comprises 13 residues. The V gene lost 4 bases and the J gene lost 4 bases, with 13 bases spanning the gap. CDR1 GTSNPN and CDR2 SVGIG come from the germline V gene (reference sequence). The chain's CDR3 is CAWKAGYGTEAFF. The CDR3 DNA sequence: TGTGCCTGGAAGGCAGGGTATGGCACTGAAGCTTTCTTT.

The J gene is TRBJ2-1, the V gene TRBV27; 9 positions agree with TRBD1. The CDR3 extends over 15 amino acids. Germline trimming cut 5 bases from V and 4 bases from J; bases unmatched to any gene: 6. Germline loops: CDR1 MNHEY, CDR2 SMNVEV (reference sequence). CDR3 protein: CASSKTGGGYNEQFF. The CDR3 region has the DNA TGTGCCAGCAGTAAAACAGGGGGCGGTTACAATGAGCAGTTCTTC.

The CDR3 reads CAISAGQGGPEAFF. CDR3 sequence (DNA): TGTGCCATCAGCGCGGGACAGGGTGGCCCTGAAGCTTTCTTT. This rearrangement joins TRBV10-3 to TRBJ1-1; 9 bases are a match to TRBD1. Per germline, CDR1 ENHRY and CDR2 SYGVKD. J was trimmed by 6 bases and V by 6 bases; bases with no gene match: 8. This CDR3 is 14 amino acids long.

This clone appeared a single time. The rearrangement uses TRBV7-9 and TRBJ2-1; possibly TRBD2 for D (6 bases). The V gene's germline CDR1 is SEHNR and CDR2 FQNEAQ (reference sequence). V was shortened by 3 bases and J by 7 bases, with 13 bases between the two germline ends. The CDR3 extends over 14 amino acids. DNA for the CDR3: TGTGCCAGCAGCTTTTGGCCAGGGAGGAATGAGCAGTTCTTC. Its protein is CASSFWPGRNEQFF.

The chain recombines TRBV19 with TRBJ2-2; a possible D gene is TRBD1 (6 bases). Germline V CDR1 and CDR2: LNHDA, SQIVND (reference sequence). Trimming removed 4 bases from V and 5 bases from J, with 8 bases in between. The CDR3 consists of 13 residues. CDR3 in DNA: TGTGCCAGTAGTACACAGGGTACCGGGGAGCTGTTTTTT. Its translation: CASSTQGTGELFF.

This clone was seen just once. The chain is built from TRBV19 and TRBJ2-5, with 7 bases lining up with TRBD1. This CDR3 has 13 amino acids. Losses at the gene ends were 4 bases for V and 2 bases for J; bases not matched to a gene: 1. CDR1 is LNHDA and CDR2 is SQIVND in the germline V gene (reference sequence). The CDR3 nucleotides are TGTGCCAGTAGTAAGGGACAGCAAGAGACCCAGTACTTC. As protein: CASSKGQQETQYF.

V is TRBV28 and J is TRBJ1-2; D is unresolved. The germline V gene has CDR1 MDHEN and CDR2 SYDVKM. CDR3 length: 14 residues. Trimming stripped 2 bases from V and 4 bases from J, with 11 bases between. The CDR3 sequence is CASSLRQRIYGYTF. The DNA for the CDR3 is TGTGCCAGCAGTTTAAGGCAGCGCATCTATGGCTACACCTTC.

This clone was seen only once. The chain links TRBV11-2 to TRBJ2-3; TRBD2 matches at 7 bases. V shed 4 bases, J shed 5 bases, and the junction held 12 bases outside the gene matches. In germline, CDR1 is SGHAT, CDR2 FQNNGV. The CDR3 loop spans 16 amino acids. The CDR3 DNA reads as TGTGCCAGCAGCTCTGCTGGAGCGGGATGGGGAGATACGCAGTATTTT. This sequence encodes CASSSAGAGWGDTQYF.

This chain uses TRBV5-1 with TRBJ2-7; weak D call: TRBD1 (6 bases). Germline values: CDR1 SGHRS, CDR2 YFSETQ. The CDR3 is made up of 13 amino acids. V shed 1 base and J shed 3 bases, with 8 bases lying between them. CDR3 coding DNA: TGCGCCAGCAGCTTGTCACAGGGCTACGAGCAGTACTTC. This sequence encodes CASSLSQGYEQYF.

V and J are TRBV27 and TRBJ2-2, with 9 bases lining up with TRBD1. V lost 3 bases to trimming and J lost 7 bases; unmatched junction nucleotides: 6. Germline V gives CDR1 MNHEY, CDR2 SMNVEV (reference sequence). CDR3 length equals 15 residues. CDR3 sequence (DNA): TGTGCCAGCAGTTTGACAGGGGGAAATGGCGGGGAGCTGTTTTTT. Its protein product is CASSLTGGNGGELFF.

V usage is TRBV21-1 and J usage is TRBJ1-3; the table names TRBD1, a call not compared with the DNA. TRBV21-1 is a pseudogene locus. CDR3 length: 17 residues. The CDR3 sequence: CASSRRTGGYSGNTIYF. In DNA form, the CDR3 reads TGTGCCAGCAGTCGAAGGACAGGGGGATACTCTGGAAACACCATATATTTT.

The V call is TRBV11-2, the J call TRBJ2-5, with D possibly being TRBD2 (6 bases). Germline V gives CDR1 SGHAT, CDR2 FQNNGV. The CDR3 contains 14 residues. V was shortened by 5 bases and J by 4 bases, with 14 bases between the two germline ends. The CDR3 bases are TGTGCCAGCAGCCCGCGACTAGGGCCAGAGACCCAGTACTTC. This gives the protein CASSPRLGPETQYF.